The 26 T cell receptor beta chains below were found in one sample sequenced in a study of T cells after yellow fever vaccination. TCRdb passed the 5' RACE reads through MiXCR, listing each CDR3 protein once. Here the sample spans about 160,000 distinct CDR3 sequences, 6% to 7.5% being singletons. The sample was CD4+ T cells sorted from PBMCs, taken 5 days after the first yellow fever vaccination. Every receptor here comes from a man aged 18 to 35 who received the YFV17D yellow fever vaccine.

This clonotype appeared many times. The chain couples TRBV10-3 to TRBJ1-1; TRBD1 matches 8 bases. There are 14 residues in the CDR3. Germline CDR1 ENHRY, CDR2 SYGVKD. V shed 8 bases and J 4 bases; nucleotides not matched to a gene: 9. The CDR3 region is CAIGKQGGSTEAFF. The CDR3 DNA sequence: TGTGCCATCGGAAAACAGGGGGGATCCACTGAAGCTTTCTTT.

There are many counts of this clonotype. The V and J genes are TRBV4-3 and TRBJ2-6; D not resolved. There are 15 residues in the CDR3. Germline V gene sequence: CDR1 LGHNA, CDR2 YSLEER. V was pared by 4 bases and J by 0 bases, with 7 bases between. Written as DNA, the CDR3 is TGCGCCAGCAGCCCCGTGGGCTCTGGGGCCAACGTCCTGACTTTC. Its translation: CASSPVGSGANVLTF.

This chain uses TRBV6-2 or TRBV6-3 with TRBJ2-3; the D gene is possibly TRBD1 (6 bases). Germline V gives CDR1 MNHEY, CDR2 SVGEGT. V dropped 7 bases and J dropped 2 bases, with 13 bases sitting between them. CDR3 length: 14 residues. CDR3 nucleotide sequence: TGTGCCAGCACCCCCGGACAGAACACAGATACGCAGTATTTT. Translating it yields CASTPGQNTDTQYF.

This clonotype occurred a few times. CDR3: CASSLIQGSEAFF. The CDR3 nucleotides are TGTGCCAGCAGCTTAATTCAGGGTTCTGAAGCTTTCTTT. This chain links TRBV7-3 with TRBJ1-1; tentative D call: TRBD1 (5 bases). V lost 1 base and J lost 6, with 9 bases in between. Germline lookup yields CDR1 SGHTA and CDR2 FQGTGA. CDR3 length equals 13 residues.

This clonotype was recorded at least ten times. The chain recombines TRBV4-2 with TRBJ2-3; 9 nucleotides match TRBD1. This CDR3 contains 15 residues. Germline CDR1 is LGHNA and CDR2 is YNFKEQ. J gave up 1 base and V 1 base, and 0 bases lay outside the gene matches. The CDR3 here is CASSQGTGGTDTQYF. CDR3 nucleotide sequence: TGTGCCAGCAGCCAAGGGACAGGGGGCACAGATACGCAGTATTTT.

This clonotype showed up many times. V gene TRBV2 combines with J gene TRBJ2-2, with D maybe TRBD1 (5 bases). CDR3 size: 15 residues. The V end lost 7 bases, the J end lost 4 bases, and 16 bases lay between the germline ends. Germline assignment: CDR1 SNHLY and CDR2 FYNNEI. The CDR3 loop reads CASTGSTPGTGELFF. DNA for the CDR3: TGTGCCAGCACAGGGTCCACACCGGGCACCGGGGAGCTGTTTTTT. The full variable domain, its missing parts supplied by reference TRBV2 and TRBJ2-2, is EPEVTQTPSHQVTQMGQEVILRCVPISNHLYFYWYRQILGQKVEFLVSFYNNEISEKSEIFDDQFSVERPDGSNFTLKIRSTKLEDSAMYFCASTGSTPGTGELFFGEGSRLTVL.

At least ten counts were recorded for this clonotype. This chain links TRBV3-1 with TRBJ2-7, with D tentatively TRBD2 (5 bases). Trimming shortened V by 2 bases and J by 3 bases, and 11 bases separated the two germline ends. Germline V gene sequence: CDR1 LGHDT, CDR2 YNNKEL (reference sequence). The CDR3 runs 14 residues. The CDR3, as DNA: TGTGCCAGCAGCCAAAGGACTGTTAACTACGAGCAGTACTTC. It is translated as CASSQRTVNYEQYF.

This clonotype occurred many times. CDR3 DNA: TGCGCCAGCAGCTTGGAGGGGACTAGCACAGATACGCAGTATTTT. Translating it yields CASSLEGTSTDTQYF. The rearrangement uses TRBV5-1 and TRBJ2-3; possible D gene TRBD2, 6 bases. This CDR3 is built from 15 residues. V was clipped by 0 bases and J by 0 bases, with 8 bases between them. Looked up from germline, CDR1 is SGHRS and CDR2 is YFSETQ.

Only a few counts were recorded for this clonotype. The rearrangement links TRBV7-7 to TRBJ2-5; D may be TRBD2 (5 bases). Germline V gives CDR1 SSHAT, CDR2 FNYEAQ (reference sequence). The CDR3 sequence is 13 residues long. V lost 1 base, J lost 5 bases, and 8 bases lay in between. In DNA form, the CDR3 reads TGTGCCAGCAGCTTAGGGGTAGCGGAGACCCAGTACTTC. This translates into CASSLGVAETQYF.

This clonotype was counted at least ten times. The CDR3 DNA sequence: TGTGCCAGCAGCGTCGTGGCGTCGAGGGATACGCAGTATTTT. Translating gives CASSVVASRDTQYF. V and J are TRBV9 and TRBJ2-3; no clear D gene. This CDR3 is built from 14 residues. CDR1 and CDR2 from the germline V gene are SGDLS and YYNGEE. Trimming removed 2 bases at V and 6 bases at J, with 13 bases between.

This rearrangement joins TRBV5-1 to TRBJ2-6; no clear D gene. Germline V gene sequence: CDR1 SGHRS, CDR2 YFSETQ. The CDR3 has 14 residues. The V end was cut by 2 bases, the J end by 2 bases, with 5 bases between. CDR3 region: CASSLTPGANVLTF. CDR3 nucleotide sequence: TGCGCCAGCAGCTTAACCCCTGGGGCCAACGTCCTGACTTTC.

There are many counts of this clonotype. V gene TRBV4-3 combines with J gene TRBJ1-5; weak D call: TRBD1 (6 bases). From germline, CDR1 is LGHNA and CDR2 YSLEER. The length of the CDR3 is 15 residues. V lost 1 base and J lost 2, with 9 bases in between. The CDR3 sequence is CASSQAPGGNQPQHF. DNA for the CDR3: TGCGCCAGCAGCCAAGCTCCAGGGGGCAATCAGCCCCAGCATTTT.

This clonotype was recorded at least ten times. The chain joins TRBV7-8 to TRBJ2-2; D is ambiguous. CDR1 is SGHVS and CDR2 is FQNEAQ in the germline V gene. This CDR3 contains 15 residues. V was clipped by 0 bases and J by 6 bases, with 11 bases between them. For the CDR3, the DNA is TGTGCCAGCAGCTTAGCGGGCCCCGCCGCCGGGGAGCTGTTTTTT. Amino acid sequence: CASSLAGPAAGELFF.

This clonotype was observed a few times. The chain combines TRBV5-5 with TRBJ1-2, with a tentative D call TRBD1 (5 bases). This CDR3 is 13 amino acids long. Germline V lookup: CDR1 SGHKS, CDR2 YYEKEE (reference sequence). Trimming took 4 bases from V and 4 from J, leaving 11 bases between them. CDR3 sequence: CASSAGQRYGYTF. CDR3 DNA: TGTGCCAGCAGCGCAGGGCAGCGCTATGGCTACACCTTC.

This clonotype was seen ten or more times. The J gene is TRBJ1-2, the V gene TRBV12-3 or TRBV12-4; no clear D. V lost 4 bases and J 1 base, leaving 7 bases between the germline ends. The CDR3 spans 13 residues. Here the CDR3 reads CASSSFINYGYTF. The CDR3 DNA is TGTGCCAGCAGTTCCTTTATTAACTATGGCTACACCTTC.

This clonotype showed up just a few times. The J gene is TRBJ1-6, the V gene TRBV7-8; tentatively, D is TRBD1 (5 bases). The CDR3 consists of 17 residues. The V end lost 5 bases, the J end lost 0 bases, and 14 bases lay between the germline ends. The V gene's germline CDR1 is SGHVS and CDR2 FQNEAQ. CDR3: CASSAETASSYNSPLHF. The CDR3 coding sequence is TGTGCCAGCAGCGCGGAGACAGCGAGCTCCTATAATTCACCCCTCCACTTT.

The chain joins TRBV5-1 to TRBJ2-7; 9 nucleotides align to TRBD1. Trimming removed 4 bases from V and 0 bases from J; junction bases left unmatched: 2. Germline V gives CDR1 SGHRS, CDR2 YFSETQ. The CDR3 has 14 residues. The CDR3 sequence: CASSRTGDSYEQYF. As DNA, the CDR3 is TGCGCCAGCAGCCGGACAGGGGACTCCTACGAGCAGTACTTC.

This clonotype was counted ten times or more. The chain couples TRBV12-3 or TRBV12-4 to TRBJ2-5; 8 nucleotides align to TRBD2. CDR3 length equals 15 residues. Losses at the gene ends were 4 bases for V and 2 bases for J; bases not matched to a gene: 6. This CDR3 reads CASSSTSGVQETQYF. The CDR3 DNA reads TGTGCCAGCAGTTCTACTAGCGGAGTACAAGAGACCCAGTACTTC.

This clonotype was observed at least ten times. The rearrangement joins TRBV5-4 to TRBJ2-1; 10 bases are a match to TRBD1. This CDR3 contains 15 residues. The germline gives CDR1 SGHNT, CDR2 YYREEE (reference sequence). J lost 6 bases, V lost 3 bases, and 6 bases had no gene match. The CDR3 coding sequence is TGTGCCAGCAGCTCGCCGGGACAGGGGACCAATGAGCAGTTCTTC. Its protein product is CASSSPGQGTNEQFF. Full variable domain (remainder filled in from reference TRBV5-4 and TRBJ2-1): ETGVTQSPTHLIKTRGQQVTLRCSSQSGHNTVSWYQQALGQGPQFIFQYYREEENGRGNFPPRFSGLQFPNYSSELNVNALELDDSALYLCASSSPGQGTNEQFFGPGTRLTVL.

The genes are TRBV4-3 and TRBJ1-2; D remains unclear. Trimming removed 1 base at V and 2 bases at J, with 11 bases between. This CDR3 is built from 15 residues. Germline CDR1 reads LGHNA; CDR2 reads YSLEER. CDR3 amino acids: CASSQATTGNYGYTF. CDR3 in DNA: TGCGCCAGCAGCCAAGCAACGACGGGGAACTATGGCTACACCTTC.

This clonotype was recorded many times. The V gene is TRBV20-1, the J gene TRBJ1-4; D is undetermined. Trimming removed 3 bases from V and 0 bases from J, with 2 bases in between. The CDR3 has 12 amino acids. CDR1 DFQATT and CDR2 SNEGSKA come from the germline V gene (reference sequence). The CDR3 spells CSASATNEKLFF. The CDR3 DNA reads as TGCAGTGCTAGTGCAACTAATGAAAAACTGTTTTTT.

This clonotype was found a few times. CDR3 nucleotide sequence: TGCGCCAGCAGTGAGGGACGCAGGAACAATGAGCAGTTCTTC. This sequence encodes CASSEGRRNNEQFF. The genes are TRBV10-2 and TRBJ2-1, with D uncertain. Germline loops: CDR1 WSHSY, CDR2 SAAADI. CDR3 length equals 14 residues. Trimming shortened V by 2 bases and J by 5 bases, and 10 bases separated the two germline ends.

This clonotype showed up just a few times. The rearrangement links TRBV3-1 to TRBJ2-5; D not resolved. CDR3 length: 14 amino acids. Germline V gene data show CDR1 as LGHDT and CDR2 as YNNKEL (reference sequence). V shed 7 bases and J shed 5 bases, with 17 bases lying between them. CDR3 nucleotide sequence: TGTGCCAGCAAGGTGGCGGCGGTGGGGGAGACCCAGTACTTC. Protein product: CASKVAAVGETQYF.

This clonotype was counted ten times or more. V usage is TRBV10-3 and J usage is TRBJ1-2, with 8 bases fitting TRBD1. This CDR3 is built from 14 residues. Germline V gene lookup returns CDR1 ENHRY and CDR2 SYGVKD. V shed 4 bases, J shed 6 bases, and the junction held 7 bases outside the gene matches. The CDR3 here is CAISGTGILDGYTF. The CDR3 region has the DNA TGTGCCATCAGTGGGACAGGGATTCTGGATGGCTACACCTTC.

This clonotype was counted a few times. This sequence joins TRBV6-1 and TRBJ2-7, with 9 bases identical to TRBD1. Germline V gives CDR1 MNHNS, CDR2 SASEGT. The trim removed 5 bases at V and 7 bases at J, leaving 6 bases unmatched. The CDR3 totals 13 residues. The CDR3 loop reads CASSRTGTGEQYV. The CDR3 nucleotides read TGTGCCAGCAGTAGGACAGGGACAGGGGAGCAGTACGTC.

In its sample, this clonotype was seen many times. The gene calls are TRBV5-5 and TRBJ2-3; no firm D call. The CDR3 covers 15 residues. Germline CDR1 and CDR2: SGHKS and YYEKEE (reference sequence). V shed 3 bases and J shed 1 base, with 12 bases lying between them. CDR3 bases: TGTGCCAGCAGCTCTTCATTGCGGCGCACAGATACGCAGTATTTT. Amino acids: CASSSSLRRTDTQYF.